The subject of this entry is one TCR beta chain. The antigen is undetermined. This sample is part of a study of T cells in Graves' hyperthyroidism and ophthalmopathy. Study-level information: At the time of initial diagnosis and before any treatment, peripheral blood was collected. Study-wide points: Prediction of ophthalmopathy progression came a median roughly 6.4 months pre-onset.

Lactation, pregnancy, other autoimmune disease or uncontrolled infection led to exclusion of patients. 10 ml fresh peripheral blood yielded the PBMCs. Using RNA transcripts as the source, TCR beta CDR3 regions were amplified. Researchers ran a first-round RT-PCR on the TCR CDR3 using the HTBI primer set. A single record per CDR3 protein comes from TCRdb applying MiXCR to the multiplex PCR reads. The data hold about 600,000 distinct CDR3 sequences, with roughly 15% observed a single time. Sequencing was carried out using blood. This clonotype was obtained from a woman aged 40 to 49 with Graves' ophthalmopathy.

The CDR3 bases are TGTGCCAGCGGACAGGGACGCTATTTCTCTGGGGCCAACGTCCTGACTTTC. It encodes CASGQGRYFSGANVLTF. V is TRBV19 and J is TRBJ2-6; 8 bases are shared with TRBD1. Germline V gene data show CDR1 as LNHDA and CDR2 as SQIVND (reference sequence). Trimming at V came to 9 bases and at J to 0 bases, leaving 10 bases not matched to a gene. The CDR3 has 17 residues.